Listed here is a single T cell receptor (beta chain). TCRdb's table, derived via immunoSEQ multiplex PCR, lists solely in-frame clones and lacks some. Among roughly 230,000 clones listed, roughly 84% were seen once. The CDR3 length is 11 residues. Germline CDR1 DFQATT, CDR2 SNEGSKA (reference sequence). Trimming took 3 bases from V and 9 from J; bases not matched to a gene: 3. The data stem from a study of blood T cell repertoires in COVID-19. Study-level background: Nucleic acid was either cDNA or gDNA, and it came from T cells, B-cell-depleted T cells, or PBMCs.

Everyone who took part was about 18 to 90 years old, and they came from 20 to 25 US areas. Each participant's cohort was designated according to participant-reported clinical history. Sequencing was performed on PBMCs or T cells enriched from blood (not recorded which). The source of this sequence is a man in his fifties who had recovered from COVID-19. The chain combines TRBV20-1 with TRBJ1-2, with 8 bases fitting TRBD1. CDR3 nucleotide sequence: TGCAGTGCTAGGGGACAGGCGAGCTACACCTTC. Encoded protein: CSARGQASYTF.